The TCR beta chain described here comes from a study of T cell responses to AZD1222 COVID-19 vaccine. The data were produced by immunoSEQ multiplex PCR, yet TCRdb's version contains in-frame clones alone and is incomplete. The profile shows roughly 70,000 clones, 80% to 95% of them singletons. Study-wide results and limits: At baseline, just five to seven AZD1222 recipients tested seropositive.

Germline values: CDR1 DFQATT, CDR2 SNEGSKA (reference sequence). The CDR3 is made up of 11 amino acids. With 5 bases removed from V and 2 bases from J, the gap between germline ends came to 5 bases. Comments on this clone: Its antigen is unidentified.

V gene TRBV20-1 combines with J gene TRBJ2-3; D remains ambiguous. The sample was peripheral blood, taken 28 days after the second dose of the MenACWY control vaccine. The source is an adult who received the MenACWY meningococcal vaccine as a control. CDR3 amino acids: CSASNTDTQYF. The CDR3 nucleotides read TGCAGTGCTTCAAACACAGATACGCAGTATTTT.